This T cell receptor (beta chain) was found in a study of graft-versus-host responses after intestinal transplantation. The CDR3 totals 10 residues. In germline, CDR1 is SGHNT, CDR2 YENEEA. TCRdb keeps only in-frame clones here, not all; method: immunoSEQ multiplex PCR. The table shows fewer than 15,000 clones, with roughly 83% occurring only once. About this clone itself: An end of the junction does not agree with germline; a read error may underlie this.

The sequenced sample was PBMCs, obtained around 290 days after intestinal transplant. The chain links TRBV11-3 to TRBJ2-7; unclear D gene. This clonotype originated in a human patient who received an intestinal transplant, so some T cells may come from the graft donor. The CDR3 nucleotides are TGTGCCAGCAGCTCCAATCCGACCCGTTTC. Its protein is CASSSNPTRF.